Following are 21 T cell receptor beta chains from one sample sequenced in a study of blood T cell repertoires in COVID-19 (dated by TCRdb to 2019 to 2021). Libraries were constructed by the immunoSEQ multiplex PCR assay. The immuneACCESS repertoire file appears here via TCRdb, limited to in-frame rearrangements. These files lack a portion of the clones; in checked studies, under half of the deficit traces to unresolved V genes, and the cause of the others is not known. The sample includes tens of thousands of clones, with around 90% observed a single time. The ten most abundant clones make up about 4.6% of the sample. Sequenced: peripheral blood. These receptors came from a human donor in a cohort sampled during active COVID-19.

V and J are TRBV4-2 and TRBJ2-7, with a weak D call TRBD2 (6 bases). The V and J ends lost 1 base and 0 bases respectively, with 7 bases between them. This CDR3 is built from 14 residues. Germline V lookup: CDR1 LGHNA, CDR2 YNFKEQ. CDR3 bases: TGTGCCAGCAGCCAAGGGGGGGACTCCTACGAGCAGTACTTC. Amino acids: CASSQGGDSYEQYF.

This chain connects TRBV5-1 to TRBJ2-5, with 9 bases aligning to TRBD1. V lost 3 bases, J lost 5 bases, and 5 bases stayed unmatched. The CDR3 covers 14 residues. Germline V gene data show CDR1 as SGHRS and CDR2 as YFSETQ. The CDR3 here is CASSSGGQGETQYF. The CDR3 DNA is TGCGCCAGCAGCTCCGGGGGACAGGGTGAGACCCAGTACTTC.

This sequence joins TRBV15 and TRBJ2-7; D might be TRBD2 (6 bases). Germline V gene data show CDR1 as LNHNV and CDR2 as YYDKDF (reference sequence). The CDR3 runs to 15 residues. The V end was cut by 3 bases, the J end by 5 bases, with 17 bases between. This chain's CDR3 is CATSRGGGNRNEQYF. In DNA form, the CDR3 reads TGTGCCACCAGCAGGGGGGGTGGGAATCGAAACGAGCAGTACTTC.

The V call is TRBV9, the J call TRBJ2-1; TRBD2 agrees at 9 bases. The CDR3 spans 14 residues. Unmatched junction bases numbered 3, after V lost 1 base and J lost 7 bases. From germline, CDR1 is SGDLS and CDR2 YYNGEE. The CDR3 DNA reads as TGTGCCAGCAGCGTACTACTAGCGGGTAATGAGCAGTTCTTC. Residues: CASSVLLAGNEQFF.

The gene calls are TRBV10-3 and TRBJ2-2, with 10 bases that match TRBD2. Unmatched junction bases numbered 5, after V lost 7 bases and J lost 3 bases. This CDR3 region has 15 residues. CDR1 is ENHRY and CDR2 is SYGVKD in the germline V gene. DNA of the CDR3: TGTGCCATCAATCTAAGCGGGAGGGACACCGGGGAGCTGTTTTTT. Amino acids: CAINLSGRDTGELFF.

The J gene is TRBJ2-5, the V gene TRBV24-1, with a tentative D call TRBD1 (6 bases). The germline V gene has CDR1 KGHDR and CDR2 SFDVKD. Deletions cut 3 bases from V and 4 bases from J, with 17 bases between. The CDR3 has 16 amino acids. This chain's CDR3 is CATSDRGQKSRETQYF. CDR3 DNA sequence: TGTGCCACCAGTGATCGCGGACAGAAAAGTAGAGAGACCCAGTACTTC.

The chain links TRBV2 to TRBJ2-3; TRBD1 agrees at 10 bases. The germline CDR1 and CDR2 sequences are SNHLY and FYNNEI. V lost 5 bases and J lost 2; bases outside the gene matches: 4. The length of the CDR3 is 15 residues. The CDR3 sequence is CASSPDRGTTDTQYF. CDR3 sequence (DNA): TGTGCCAGCAGTCCGGACAGGGGGACCACAGATACGCAGTATTTT. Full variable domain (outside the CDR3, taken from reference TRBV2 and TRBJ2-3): EPEVTQTPSHQVTQMGQEVILRCVPISNHLYFYWYRQILGQKVEFLVSFYNNEISEKSEIFDDQFSVERPDGSNFTLKIRSTKLEDSAMYFCASSPDRGTTDTQYFGPGTRLTVL.

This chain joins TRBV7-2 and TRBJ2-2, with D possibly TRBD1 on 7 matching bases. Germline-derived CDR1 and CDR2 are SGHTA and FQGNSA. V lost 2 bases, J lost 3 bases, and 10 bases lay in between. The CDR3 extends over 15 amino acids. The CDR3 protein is CASSLQGGHTGELFF. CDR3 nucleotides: TGTGCCAGCAGCTTACAGGGGGGTCACACCGGGGAGCTGTTTTTT.

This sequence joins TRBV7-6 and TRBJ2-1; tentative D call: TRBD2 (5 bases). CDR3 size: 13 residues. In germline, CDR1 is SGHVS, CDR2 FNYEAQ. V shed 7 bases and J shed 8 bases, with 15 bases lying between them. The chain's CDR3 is CASNVRRMDEQFF. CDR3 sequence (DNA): TGTGCCAGCAACGTTAGGAGGATGGATGAGCAGTTCTTC.

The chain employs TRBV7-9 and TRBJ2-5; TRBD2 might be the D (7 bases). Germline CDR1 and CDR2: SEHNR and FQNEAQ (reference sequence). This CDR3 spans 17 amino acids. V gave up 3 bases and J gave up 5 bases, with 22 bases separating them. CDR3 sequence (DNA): TGTGCCAGCAGCTTGAAGGGTGGCGGGGGCGTAGATGAGACCCAGTACTTC. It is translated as CASSLKGGGGVDETQYF.

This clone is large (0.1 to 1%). This chain's CDR3 is CASSEFPRDRDDEQYF. In nucleotides, the CDR3 is TGTGCCAGCAGTGAATTTCCCCGGGACAGGGACGACGAGCAGTACTTC. The V call is TRBV6-1, the J call TRBJ2-7, with 9 bases fitting TRBD1. Germline lookup yields CDR1 MNHNS and CDR2 SASEGT. The CDR3 runs 16 residues. V gave up 2 bases and J gave up 5 bases; unmatched junction bases: 10.

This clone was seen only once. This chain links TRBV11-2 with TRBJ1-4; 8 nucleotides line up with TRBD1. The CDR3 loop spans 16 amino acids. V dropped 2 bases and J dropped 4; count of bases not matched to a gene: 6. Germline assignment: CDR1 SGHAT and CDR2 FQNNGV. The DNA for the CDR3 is TGTGCCAGCAGCTTATACAGGGGGTCCCGTAATGAAAAACTGTTTTTT. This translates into CASSLYRGSRNEKLFF.

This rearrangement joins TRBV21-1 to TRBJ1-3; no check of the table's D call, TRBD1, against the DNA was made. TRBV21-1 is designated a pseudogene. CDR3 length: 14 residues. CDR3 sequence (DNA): TGTGCCAGCAGGCGGACAGGTCCTGGAAACACCATATATTTT. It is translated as CASRRTGPGNTIYF.

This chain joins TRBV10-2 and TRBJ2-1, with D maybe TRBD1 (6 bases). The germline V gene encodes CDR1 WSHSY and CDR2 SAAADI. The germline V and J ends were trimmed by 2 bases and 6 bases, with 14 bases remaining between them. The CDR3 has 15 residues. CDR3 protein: CASSEPWTDPNEQFF. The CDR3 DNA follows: TGCGCCAGCAGTGAGCCTTGGACAGACCCCAATGAGCAGTTCTTC.

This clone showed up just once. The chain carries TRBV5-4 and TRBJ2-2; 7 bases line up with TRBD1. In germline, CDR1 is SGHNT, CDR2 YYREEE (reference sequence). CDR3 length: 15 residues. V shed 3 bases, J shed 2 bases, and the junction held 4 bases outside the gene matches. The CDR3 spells CASSSGTENTGELFF. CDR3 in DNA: TGTGCCAGCAGCTCAGGGACAGAAAACACCGGGGAGCTGTTTTTT.

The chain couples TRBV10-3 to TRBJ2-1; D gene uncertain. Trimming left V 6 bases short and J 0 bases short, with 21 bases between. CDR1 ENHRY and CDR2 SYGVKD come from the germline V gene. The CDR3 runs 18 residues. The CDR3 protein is CAISFTPTSDVSYNEQFF. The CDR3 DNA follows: TGTGCCATCAGCTTTACACCAACCAGCGATGTCTCCTACAATGAGCAGTTCTTC.

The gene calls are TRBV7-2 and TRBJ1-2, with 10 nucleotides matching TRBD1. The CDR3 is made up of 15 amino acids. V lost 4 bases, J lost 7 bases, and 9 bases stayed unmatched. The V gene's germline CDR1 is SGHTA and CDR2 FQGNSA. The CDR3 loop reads CASSSFRTGGSGYTF. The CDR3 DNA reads TGTGCCAGCAGCTCCTTTAGGACAGGGGGAAGTGGCTACACCTTC.

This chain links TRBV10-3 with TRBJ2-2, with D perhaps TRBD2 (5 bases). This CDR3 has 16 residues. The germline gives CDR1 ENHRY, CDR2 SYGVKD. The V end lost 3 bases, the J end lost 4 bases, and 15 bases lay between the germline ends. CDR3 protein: CAISDYRESGTGELFF. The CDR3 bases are TGTGCCATCAGTGACTACCGGGAAAGCGGCACCGGGGAGCTGTTTTTT.

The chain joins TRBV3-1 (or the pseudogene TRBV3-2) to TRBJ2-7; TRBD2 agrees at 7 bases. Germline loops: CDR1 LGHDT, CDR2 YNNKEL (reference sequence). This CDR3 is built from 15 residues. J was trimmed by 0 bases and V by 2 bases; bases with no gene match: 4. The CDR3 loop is CASSQTPGGSYEQYF. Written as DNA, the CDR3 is TGTGCCAGCAGCCAAACCCCGGGGGGCTCCTACGAGCAGTACTTC.

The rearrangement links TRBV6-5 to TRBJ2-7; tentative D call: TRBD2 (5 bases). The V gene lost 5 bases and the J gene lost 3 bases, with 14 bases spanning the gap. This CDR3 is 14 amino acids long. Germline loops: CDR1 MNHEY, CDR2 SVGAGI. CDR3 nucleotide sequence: TGTGCCAGCAGTATCCGTTTCGGGGACTACGAGCAGTACTTC. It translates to CASSIRFGDYEQYF.

In DNA form, the CDR3 reads TGTGCCAGCAGCCTAGGACAGAGAGAGACCCAGTACTTC. It translates to CASSLGQRETQYF. This sequence joins TRBV7-2 and TRBJ2-5, with a weak D call TRBD1 (6 bases). This CDR3 has 13 amino acids. The V end lost 5 bases, the J end lost 4 bases, and 11 bases lay between the germline ends. Germline assignment: CDR1 SGHTA and CDR2 FQGNSA. Full variable domain (remainder filled in from reference TRBV7-2 and TRBJ2-5): GAGVSQSPSNKVTEKGKDVELRCDPISGHTALYWYRQSLGQGLEFLIYFQGNSAPDKSGLPSDRFSAERTGGSVSTLTIQRTQQEDSAVYLCASSLGQRETQYFGPGTRLLVL.